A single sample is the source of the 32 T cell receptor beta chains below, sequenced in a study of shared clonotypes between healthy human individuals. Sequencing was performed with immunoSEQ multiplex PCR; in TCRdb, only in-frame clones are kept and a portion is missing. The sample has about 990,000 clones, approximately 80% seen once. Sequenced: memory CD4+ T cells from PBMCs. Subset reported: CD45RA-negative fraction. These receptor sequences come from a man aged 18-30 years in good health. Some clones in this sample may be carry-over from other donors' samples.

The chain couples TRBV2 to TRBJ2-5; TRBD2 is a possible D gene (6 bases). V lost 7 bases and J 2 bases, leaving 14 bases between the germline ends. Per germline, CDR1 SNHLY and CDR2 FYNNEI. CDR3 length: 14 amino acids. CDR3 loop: CASKGRLAQETQYF. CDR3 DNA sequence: TGTGCCAGCAAGGGGAGGCTAGCGCAAGAGACCCAGTACTTC.

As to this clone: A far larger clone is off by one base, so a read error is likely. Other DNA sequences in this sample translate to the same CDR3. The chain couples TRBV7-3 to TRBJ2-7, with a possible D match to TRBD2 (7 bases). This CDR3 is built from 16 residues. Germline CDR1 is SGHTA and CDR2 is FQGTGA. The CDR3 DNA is TGTGCTAGCAGCCCCAAGGGGGGGACTACTACCTACGAGCAGTACTTC. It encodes CASSPKGGTTTYEQYF.

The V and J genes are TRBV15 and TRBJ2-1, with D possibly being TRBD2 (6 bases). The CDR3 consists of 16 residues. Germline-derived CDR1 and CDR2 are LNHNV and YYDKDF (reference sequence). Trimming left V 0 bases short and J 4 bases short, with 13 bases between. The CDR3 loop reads CATSRDPGVKYNEQFF. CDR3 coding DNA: TGTGCCACCAGCAGAGATCCGGGAGTGAAGTACAATGAGCAGTTCTTC. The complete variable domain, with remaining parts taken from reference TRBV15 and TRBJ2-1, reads DAMVIQNPRYQVTQFGKPVTLSCSQTLNHNVMYWYQQKSSQAPKLLFHYYDKDFNNEADTPDNFQSRRPNTSFCFLDIRSPGLGDTAMYLCATSRDPGVKYNEQFFGPGTRLTVL.

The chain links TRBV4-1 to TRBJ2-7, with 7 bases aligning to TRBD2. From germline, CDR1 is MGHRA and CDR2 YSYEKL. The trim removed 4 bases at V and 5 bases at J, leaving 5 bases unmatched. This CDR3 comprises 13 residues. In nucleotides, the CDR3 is TGCGCCAGCAGCCTTGGGGCGGGGGACGAGCAGTACTTC. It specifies CASSLGAGDEQYF.

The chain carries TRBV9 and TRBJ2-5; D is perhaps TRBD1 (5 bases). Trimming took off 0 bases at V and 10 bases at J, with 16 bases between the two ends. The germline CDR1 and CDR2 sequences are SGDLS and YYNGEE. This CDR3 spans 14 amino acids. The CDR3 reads CASSVGLGVSHQYF. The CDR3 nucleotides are TGTGCCAGCAGCGTAGGATTAGGGGTCAGCCACCAGTACTTC.

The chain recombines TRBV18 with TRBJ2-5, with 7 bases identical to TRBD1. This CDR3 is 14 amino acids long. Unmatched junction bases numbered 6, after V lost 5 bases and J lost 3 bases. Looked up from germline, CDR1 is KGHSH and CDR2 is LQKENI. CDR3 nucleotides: TGTGCCAGCTCAGAAAACAGGGGAAAAGAGACCCAGTACTTC. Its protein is CASSENRGKETQYF.

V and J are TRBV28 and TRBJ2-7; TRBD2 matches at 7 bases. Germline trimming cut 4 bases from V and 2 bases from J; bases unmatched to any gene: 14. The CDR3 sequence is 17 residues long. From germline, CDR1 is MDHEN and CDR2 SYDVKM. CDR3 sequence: CASSSPGGAGIPYEQYF. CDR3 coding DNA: TGTGCCAGCAGTTCCCCGGGAGGTGCGGGTATTCCCTACGAGCAGTACTTC. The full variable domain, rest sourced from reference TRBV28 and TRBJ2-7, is DVKVTQSSRYLVKRTGEKVFLECVQDMDHENMFWYRQDPGLGLRLIYFSYDVKMKEKGDIPEGYSVSREKKERFSLILESASTNQTSMYLCASSSPGGAGIPYEQYFGPGTRLTVT.

CDR3 DNA sequence: TGCGCCAGCAGCTTGGATGTGACACCCTATGGCTACACCTTC. Protein sequence: CASSLDVTPYGYTF. This chain joins TRBV5-1 and TRBJ1-2; no firm D call. Germline-derived CDR1 and CDR2 are SGHRS and YFSETQ. Trimming removed 0 bases at V and 4 bases at J, with 10 bases between. The CDR3 is made up of 14 amino acids.

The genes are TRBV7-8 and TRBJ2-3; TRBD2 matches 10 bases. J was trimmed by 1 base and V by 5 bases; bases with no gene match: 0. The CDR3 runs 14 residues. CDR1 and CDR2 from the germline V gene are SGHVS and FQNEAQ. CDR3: CASSGLAGTDTQYF. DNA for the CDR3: TGTGCCAGCAGCGGACTAGCGGGCACAGATACGCAGTATTTT.

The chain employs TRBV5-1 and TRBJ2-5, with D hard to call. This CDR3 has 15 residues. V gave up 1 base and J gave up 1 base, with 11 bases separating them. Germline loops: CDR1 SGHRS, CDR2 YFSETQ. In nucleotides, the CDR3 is TGCGCCAGCAGCTTGTCTGCAGATTCCCAAGAGACCCAGTACTTC. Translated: CASSLSADSQETQYF. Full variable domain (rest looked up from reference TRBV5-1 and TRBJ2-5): KAGVTQTPRYLIKTRGQQVTLSCSPISGHRSVSWYQQTPGQGLQFLFEYFSETQRNKGNFPGRFSGRQFSNSRSEMNVSTLELGDSALYLCASSLSADSQETQYFGPGTRLLVL.

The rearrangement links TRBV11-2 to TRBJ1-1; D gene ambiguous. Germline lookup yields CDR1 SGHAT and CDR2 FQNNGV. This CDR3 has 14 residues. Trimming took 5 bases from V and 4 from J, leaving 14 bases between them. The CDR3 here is CASSPRGSATEAFF. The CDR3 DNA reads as TGTGCCAGCAGCCCCCGTGGCAGCGCCACTGAAGCTTTCTTT.

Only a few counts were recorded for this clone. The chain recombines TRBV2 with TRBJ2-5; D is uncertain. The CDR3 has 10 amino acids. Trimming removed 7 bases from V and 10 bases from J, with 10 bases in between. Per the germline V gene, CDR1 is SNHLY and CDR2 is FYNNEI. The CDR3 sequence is CASTYRVQYF. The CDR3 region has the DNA TGTGCCAGCACGTATCGCGTCCAGTACTTC.

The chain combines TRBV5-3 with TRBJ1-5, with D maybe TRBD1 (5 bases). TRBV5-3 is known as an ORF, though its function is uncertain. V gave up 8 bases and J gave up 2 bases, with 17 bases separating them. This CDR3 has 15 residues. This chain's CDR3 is CASSSTGPGNQPQHF. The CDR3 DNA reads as TGTGCCAGCAGCAGCACAGGACCCGGCAATCAGCCCCAGCATTTT.

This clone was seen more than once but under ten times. Here the CDR3 DNA reads TGTGCCAGTTGGGACGGGAGCTCTGGGGCCAACGTCCTGACTTTC. Translated, it gives CASWDGSSGANVLTF. V is TRBV19 and J is TRBJ2-6; D might be TRBD2 (6 bases). V gave up 8 bases and J gave up 0 bases, with 11 bases separating them. The CDR3 runs 15 residues. Germline V gene sequence: CDR1 LNHDA, CDR2 SQIVND (reference sequence).

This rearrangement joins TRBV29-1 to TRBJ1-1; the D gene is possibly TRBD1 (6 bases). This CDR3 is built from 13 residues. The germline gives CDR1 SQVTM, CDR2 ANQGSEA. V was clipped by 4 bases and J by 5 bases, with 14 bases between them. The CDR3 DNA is TGCAGCGTTGCTACAGGGATAAGTACTGAAGCTTTCTTT. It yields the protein CSVATGISTEAFF.

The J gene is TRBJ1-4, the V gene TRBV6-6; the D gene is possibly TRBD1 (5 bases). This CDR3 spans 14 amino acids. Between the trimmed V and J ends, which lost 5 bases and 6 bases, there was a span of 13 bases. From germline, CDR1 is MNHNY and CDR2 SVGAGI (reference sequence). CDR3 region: CASSLHGTYEKLFF. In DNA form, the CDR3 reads TGTGCCAGCAGTCTTCACGGGACCTATGAAAAACTGTTTTTT.

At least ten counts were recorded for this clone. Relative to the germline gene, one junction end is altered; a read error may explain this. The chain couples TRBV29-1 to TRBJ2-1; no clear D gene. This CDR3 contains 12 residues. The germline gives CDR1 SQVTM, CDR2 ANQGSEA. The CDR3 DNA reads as TGCAGCGTTGAAAACTCCCACAATGAGCAGTTCTTC. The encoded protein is CSVENSHNEQFF.

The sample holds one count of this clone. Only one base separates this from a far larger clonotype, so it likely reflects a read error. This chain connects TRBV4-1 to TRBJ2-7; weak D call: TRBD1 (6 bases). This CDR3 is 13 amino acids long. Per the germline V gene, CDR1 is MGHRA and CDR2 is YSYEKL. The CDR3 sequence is CAGSRTESYEQYF. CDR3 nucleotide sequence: TGCGCCGGCAGCCGGACAGAGAGCTACGAGCAGTACTTC.

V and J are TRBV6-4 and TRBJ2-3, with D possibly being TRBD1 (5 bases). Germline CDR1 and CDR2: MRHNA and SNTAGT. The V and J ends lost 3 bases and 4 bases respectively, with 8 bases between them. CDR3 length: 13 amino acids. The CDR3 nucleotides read TGTGCCAGCAGTGATGGGGCTTCAGATACGCAGTATTTT. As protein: CASSDGASDTQYF.

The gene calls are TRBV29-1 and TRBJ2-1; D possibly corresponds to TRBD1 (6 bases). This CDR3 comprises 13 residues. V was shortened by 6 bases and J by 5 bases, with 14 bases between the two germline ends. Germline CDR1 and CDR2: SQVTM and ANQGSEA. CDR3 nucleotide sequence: TGCAGCGTCGCTGTTACAGGGAACAATGAGCAGTTCTTC. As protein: CSVAVTGNNEQFF.

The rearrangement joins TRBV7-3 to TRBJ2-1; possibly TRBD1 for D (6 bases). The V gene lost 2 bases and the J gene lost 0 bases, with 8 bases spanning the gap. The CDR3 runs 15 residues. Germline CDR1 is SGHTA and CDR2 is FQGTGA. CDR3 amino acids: CASSLGQNSYNEQFF. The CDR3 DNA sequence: TGTGCCAGCAGCTTAGGACAGAACTCCTACAATGAGCAGTTCTTC.

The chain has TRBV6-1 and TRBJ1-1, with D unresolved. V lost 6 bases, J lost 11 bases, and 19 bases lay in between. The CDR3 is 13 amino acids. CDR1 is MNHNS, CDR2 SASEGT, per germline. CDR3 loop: CASSKVSRGSAFF. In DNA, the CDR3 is TGTGCCAGCAGCAAGGTCTCCAGAGGCAGCGCTTTCTTT.

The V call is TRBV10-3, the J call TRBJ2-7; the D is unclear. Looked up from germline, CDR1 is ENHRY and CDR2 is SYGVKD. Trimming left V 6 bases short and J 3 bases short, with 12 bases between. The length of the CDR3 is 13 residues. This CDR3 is CAISARGNYEQYF. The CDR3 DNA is TGTGCCATCAGCGCCCGAGGAAACTACGAGCAGTACTTC.

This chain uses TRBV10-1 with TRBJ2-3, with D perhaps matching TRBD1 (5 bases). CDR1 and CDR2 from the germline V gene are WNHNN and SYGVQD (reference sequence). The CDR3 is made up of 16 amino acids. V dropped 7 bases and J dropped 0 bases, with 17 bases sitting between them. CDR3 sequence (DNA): TGCGCCAGCAACTCCTGGGGCTTTACTAGCACAGATACGCAGTATTTT. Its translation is CASNSWGFTSTDTQYF.

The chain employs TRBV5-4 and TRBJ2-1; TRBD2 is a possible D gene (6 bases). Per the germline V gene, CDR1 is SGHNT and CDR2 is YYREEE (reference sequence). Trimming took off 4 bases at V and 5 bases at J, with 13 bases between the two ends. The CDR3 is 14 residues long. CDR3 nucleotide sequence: TGTGCCAGCAGCATGGGGGGAACCAACAATGAGCAGTTCTTC. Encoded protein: CASSMGGTNNEQFF. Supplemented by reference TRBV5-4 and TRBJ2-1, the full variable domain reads ETGVTQSPTHLIKTRGQQVTLRCSSQSGHNTVSWYQQALGQGPQFIFQYYREEENGRGNFPPRFSGLQFPNYSSELNVNALELDDSALYLCASSMGGTNNEQFFGPGTRLTVL.

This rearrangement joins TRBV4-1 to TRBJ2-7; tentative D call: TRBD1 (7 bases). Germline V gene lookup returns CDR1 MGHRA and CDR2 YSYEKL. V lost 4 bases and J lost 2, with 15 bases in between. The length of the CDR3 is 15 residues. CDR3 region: CASSLRRGLPYEQYF. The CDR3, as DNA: TGCGCCAGCAGCCTTAGGAGGGGGCTGCCCTACGAGCAGTACTTC.

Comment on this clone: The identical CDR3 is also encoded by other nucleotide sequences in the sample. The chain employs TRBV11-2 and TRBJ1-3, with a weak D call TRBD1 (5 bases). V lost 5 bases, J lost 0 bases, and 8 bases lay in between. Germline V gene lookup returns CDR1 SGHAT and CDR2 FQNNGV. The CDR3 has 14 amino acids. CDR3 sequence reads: CASSLDSSGNTIYF. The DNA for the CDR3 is TGTGCCAGCAGCCTCGACAGCTCTGGAAACACCATATATTTT.

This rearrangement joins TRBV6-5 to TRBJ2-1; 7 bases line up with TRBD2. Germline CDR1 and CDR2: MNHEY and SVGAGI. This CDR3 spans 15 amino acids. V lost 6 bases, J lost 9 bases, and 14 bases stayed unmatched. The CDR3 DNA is TGTGCCAGCAGAGGGTCTCTTGTACGGGGGGTTGAGCAGTTCTTC. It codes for CASRGSLVRGVEQFF.

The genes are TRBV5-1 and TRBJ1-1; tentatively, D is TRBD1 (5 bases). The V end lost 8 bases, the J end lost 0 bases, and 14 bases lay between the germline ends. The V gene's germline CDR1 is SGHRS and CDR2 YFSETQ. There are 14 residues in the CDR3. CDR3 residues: CASTREPMNTEAFF. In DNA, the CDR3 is TGCGCCAGTACCAGGGAACCGATGAACACTGAAGCTTTCTTT. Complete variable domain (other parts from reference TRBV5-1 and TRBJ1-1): KAGVTQTPRYLIKTRGQQVTLSCSPISGHRSVSWYQQTPGQGLQFLFEYFSETQRNKGNFPGRFSGRQFSNSRSEMNVSTLELGDSALYLCASTREPMNTEAFFGQGTRLTVV.

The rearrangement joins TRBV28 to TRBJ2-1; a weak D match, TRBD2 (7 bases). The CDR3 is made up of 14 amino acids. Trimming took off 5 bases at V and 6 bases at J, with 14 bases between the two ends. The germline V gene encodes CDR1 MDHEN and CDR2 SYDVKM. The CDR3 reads CASSEGGRVNEQFF. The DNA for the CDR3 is TGTGCCAGCAGTGAGGGGGGGAGGGTCAATGAGCAGTTCTTC.

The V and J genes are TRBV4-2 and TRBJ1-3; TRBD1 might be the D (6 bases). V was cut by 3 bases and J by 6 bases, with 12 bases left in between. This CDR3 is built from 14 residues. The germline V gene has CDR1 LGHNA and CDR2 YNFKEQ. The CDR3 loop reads CASSHRGLSNTIYF. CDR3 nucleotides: TGTGCCAGCAGCCACCGGGGGCTCTCAAACACCATATATTTT.

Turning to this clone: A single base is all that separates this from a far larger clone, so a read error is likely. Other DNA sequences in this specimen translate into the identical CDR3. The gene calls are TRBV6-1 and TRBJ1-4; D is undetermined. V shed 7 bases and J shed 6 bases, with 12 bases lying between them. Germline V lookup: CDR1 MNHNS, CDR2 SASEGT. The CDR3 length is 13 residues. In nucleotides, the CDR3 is TGTGCCAGCATAGACCCTGGCGATGAAAAACTGTTTTTT. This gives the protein CASIDPGDEKLFF.